These 5 T cell receptor beta chains share one sample of origin, sequenced in a study of read filtering for tumor transcriptome and immune sequencing. This library used about 400 ng RNA and molecular barcoded adaptors spanning alpha/delta and beta/gamma chains. Using its own MiXCR run on the reads, TCRdb lists one record per CDR3 protein. Of around 140,000 distinct CDR3 sequences listed, around 13% are singletons. The sample was a population of CD138-negative cells sorted from bone marrow. These receptor sequences come from a donor at least 40 years old with multiple myeloma.

This clonotype was counted many times. The genes are TRBV29-1 and TRBJ2-5, with unresolved D. Germline CDR1 and CDR2: SQVTM and ANQGSEA. V was clipped by 3 bases and J by 5 bases, with 10 bases between them. The CDR3 is made up of 12 amino acids. CDR3 sequence (DNA): TGCAGCGTTGACCGGGCGTCCGAGACCCAGTACTTC. Protein sequence: CSVDRASETQYF.

The V gene is TRBV10-3, the J gene TRBJ2-1; D remains unclear. The CDR3 has 12 amino acids. Germline CDR1 and CDR2: ENHRY and SYGVKD. The V end lost 10 bases, the J end lost 7 bases, and 14 bases lay between the germline ends. In DNA form, the CDR3 reads TGTGCCACGGGTCATTTTCTAAATGAGCAGTTCTTC. This translates into CATGHFLNEQFF.

Regarding this clonotype: The junction shows a germline mismatch at one end, possibly a read error. This rearrangement joins TRBV12-3 or TRBV12-4 to TRBJ2-1, with 8 bases matching TRBD1. This CDR3 is built from 14 residues. The CDR3 bases are TGTGCCAACAGTACCGGGGCAGGGGGCGCGGAGCAGTTCTTC. Translation: CANSTGAGGAEQFF.

In its sample, this clonotype was seen many times. This chain joins TRBV4-3 and TRBJ2-1, with a possible D match to TRBD2 (5 bases). Per the germline V gene, CDR1 is LGHNA and CDR2 is YSLEER. CDR3 length: 19 residues. Trimming removed 3 bases from V and 2 bases from J, with 23 bases in between. This CDR3 reads CASSHRALDYPWAYNEQFF. CDR3 sequence (DNA): TGCGCCAGCAGCCACCGCGCTCTCGACTACCCCTGGGCCTACAATGAGCAGTTCTTC.

This clonotype is a singleton in its sample. This likely comes from a read error, as the CDR3 has no conserved phenylalanine or tryptophan at its end. The rearrangement uses TRBV7-9 and TRBJ2-1; D call uncertain. This CDR3 region has 13 residues. The germline V gene encodes CDR1 SEHNR and CDR2 FQNEAQ (reference sequence). The CDR3 coding sequence is TGTGCTAGCACCTTGACCCCTGAGGTTGAGCAGTTCCTC. Protein product: CASTLTPEVEQFL.